This entry features one TCR beta chain sequence. Its antigen is not known. These data come from a study of shared clonotypes between healthy human individuals. Study-level results: Non-shared clonotypes had lower generation probabilities than clonotypes shared by all four sorted-subset donors.

Some 27,000 T cell genomes, or around 0.2 ug DNA, went into the sorted-subset replicate PCRs. Sequenced by immunoSEQ multiplex PCR; TCRdb stores in-frame clones only, minus some. The table has around 2.5 million clones, over 85% seen once. The CDR3 sequence is 15 residues long. The germline V gene has CDR1 MNHEY and CDR2 SMNVEV (reference sequence). V shed 5 bases and J 4 bases; nucleotides not matched to a gene: 7. The sequenced sample consisted of naive CD4+ T cells from PBMCs. Subset here: CD45RA+ positively selected. The chain employs TRBV27 and TRBJ2-3; TRBD2 agrees at 9 bases. The receptor was isolated from a man aged 18 to 30 in good health. Some clones in this sample may be carry-over from other donors' samples. This CDR3 is CASSQLAGVPDTQYF. DNA for the CDR3: TGTGCCAGCAGTCAATTAGCGGGAGTCCCAGATACGCAGTATTTT.